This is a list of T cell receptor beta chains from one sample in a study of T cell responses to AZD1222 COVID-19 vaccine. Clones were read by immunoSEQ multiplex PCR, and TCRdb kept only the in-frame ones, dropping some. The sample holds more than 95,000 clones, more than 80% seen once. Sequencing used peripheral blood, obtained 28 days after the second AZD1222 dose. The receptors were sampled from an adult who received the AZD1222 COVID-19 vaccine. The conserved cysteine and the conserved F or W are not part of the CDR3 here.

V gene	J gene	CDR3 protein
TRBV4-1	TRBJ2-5	ASSQVLAGAETQY
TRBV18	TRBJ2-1	ASSPSLDRGCV
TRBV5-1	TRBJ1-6	ASSLAGLYNSPLH
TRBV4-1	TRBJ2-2	ASSPSGGAGTGELF
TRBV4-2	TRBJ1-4	ASSPLKGGSEKLF
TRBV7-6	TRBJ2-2	ASSFGQGASGELF
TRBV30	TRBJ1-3	AWRGQIFSGNTIY
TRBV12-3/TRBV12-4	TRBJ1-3	ASRASQGNTIY
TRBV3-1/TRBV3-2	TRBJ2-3	ASSRDRLVDTQY
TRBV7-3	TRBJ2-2	ASSLPAGELF
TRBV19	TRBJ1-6	ASSTRDSPLH
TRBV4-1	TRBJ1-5	ASSQDLSRGGGQPQH
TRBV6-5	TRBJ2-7	ASTALSTSYEQY
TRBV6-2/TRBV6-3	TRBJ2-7	ASSYSIARESYEQY
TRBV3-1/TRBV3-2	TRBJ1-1	ASSRGQTEAF
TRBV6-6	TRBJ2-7	ASIGAYEQY
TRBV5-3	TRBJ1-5	ARSLYMIACSQPQH
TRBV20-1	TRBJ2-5	SAMPETQY
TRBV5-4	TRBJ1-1	ASSLGQGKYTEAF
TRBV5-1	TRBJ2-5	ASSLLGQQETQY
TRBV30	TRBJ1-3	AWRPGQAGNTIY
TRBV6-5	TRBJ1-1	ASRREGAVTEAF
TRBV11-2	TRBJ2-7	ASSLRPTGDTYEQY
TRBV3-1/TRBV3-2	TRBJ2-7	ASSQDNLAYEQY
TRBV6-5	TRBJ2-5	ATTPTGRETQY
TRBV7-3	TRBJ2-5	ASSSRLAGGKETQY
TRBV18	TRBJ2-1	ASSPPAHNEQF
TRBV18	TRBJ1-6	ASSPGAQDMNTLH
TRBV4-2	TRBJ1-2	ASSPQTGEGYGYT
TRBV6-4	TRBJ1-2	ASSGDRNYGYT
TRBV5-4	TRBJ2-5	ASSPIQGAETQY
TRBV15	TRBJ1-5	ATGGVRSNQPQH
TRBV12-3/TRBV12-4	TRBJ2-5	ASSRDFRPQY
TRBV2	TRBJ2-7	ASSVGRTYEQY
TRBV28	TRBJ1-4	ASSFPGNEKLF
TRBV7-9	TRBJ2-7	ASSLDSPGAGYEQY
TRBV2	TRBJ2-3	ASRGWEDTQY
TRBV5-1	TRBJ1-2	ASSLLQGAHGYT
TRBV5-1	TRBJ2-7	ASSFLYEQY